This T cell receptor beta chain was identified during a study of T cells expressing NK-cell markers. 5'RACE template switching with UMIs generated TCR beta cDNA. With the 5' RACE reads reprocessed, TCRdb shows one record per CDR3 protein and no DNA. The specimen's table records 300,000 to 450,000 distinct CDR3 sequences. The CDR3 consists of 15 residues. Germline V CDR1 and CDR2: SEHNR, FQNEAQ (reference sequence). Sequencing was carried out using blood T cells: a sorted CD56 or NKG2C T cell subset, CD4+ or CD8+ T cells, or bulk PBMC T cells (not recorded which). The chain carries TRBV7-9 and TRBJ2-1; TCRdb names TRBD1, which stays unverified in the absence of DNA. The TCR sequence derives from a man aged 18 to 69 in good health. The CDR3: CASSLGRGPYNEQFF.